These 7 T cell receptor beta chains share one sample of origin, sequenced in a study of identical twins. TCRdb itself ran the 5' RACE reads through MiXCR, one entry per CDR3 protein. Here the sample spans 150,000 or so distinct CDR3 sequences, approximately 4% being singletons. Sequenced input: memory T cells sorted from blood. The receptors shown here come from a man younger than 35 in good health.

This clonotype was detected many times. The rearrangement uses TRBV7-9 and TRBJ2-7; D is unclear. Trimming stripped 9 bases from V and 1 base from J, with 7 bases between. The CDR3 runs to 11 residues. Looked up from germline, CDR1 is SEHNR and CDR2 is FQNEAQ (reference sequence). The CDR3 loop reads CARHISYEQYV. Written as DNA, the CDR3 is TGTGCCAGGCATATTTCCTACGAGCAGTACGTC.

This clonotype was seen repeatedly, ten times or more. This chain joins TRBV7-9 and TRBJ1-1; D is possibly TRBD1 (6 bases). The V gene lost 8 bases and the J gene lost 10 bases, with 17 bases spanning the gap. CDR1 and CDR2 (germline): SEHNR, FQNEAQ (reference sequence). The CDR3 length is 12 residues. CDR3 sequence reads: CASALGGQGAFF. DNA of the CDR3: TGTGCCAGCGCCCTCGGGGGGCAGGGAGCTTTCTTT.

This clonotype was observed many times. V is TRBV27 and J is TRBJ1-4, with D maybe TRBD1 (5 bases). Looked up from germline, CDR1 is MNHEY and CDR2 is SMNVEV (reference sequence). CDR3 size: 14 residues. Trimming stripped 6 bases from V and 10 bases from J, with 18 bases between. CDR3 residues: CASSKGRERGKLFF. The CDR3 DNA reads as TGTGCCAGCAGCAAAGGGAGGGAAAGGGGAAAACTGTTTTTT.

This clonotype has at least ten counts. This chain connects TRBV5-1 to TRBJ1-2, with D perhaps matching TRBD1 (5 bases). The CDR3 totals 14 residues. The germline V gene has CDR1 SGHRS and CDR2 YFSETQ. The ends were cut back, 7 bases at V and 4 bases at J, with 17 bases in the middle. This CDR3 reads CASGQPTETYGYTF. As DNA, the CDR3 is TGCGCCAGCGGACAACCAACAGAGACCTATGGCTACACCTTC.

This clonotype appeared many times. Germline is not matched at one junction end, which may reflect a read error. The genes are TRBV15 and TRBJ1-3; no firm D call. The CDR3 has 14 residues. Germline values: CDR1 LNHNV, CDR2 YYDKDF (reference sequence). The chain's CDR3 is CATSREKIGNTIYF. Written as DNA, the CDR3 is TGTGCCACCAGCCGAGAAAAGATAGGAAACACCATATATTTT. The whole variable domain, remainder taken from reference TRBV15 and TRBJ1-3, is DAMVIQNPRYQVTQFGKPVTLSCSQTLNHNVMYWYQQKSSQAPKLLFHYYDKDFNNEADTPDNFQSRRPNTSFCFLDIRSPGLGDTAMYLCATSREKIGNTIYFGEGSWLTVV.

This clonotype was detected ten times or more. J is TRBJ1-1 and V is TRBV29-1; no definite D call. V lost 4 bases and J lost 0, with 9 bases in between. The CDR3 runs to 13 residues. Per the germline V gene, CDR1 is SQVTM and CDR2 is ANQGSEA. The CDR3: CSVVRQVNTEAFF. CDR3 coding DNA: TGCAGCGTTGTCCGGCAGGTGAACACTGAAGCTTTCTTT.

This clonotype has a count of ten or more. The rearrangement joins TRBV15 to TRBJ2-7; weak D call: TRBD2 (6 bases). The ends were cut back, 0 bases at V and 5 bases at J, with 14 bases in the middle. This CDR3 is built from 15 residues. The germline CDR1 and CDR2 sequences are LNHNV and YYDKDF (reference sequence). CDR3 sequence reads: CATSRDFGSRDEQYF. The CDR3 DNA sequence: TGTGCCACCAGCAGAGATTTCGGGAGCCGTGACGAGCAGTACTTC. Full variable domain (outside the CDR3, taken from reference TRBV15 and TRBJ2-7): DAMVIQNPRYQVTQFGKPVTLSCSQTLNHNVMYWYQQKSSQAPKLLFHYYDKDFNNEADTPDNFQSRRPNTSFCFLDIRSPGLGDTAMYLCATSRDFGSRDEQYFGPGTRLTVT.